This is a list of T cell receptor beta chains from one sample in a study of cytomegalovirus exposure and HLA in healthy donors. Sequencing used immunoSEQ multiplex PCR; TCRdb keeps in-frame clones, though not all of them. Here the sample spans roughly 120,000 clones, over 70% being singletons. The sequencing input was PBMCs. These receptors were obtained from a woman between 40 and 50 years old in good health and CMV-seronegative. CDR3s leave out the opening cysteine and the closing phenylalanine or tryptophan. Fields, in order: V gene, clone size, CDR3 protein. A clone size is listed for some rows: how often the clone was seen (once, few, many), or a class if it is expanded.

V: TRBV7-2; size: few; CDR3: ASSLDRGGEKLF
V: TRBV5-4; size: .; CDR3: ASSLGGRQGSPLH
V: TRBV7-8; size: .; CDR3: ASSLGAAGQY
V: TRBV7-9; size: .; CDR3: ASSHDRDSGELF
V: TRBV10-3; size: .; CDR3: ATRELVNTEAF
V: TRBV6-6; size: .; CDR3: ATQRGAQETQY
V: TRBV5-4; size: .; CDR3: ASSLDRANSPLH
V: TRBV29-1; size: .; CDR3: SARGPDGYT
V: TRBV5-8; size: .; CDR3: ASSMGTSGGAYTGELF
V: TRBV21-1; size: .; CDR3: ASSKGASGRKDNEQF
V: TRBV7-9; size: .; CDR3: ASSPLGGAAYEQY
V: TRBV18; size: .; CDR3: ASSPGREEQY
V: TRBV2; size: .; CDR3: ASSPGQTMRIEQF
V: TRBV7-2; size: once; CDR3: ASRRWGGASGANVLT
V: TRBV11-3; size: once; CDR3: ASSLDGLAGGEQF
V: TRBV10-3; size: once; CDR3: AISESVGGIDQPQH
V: TRBV5-4; size: .; CDR3: ASSTPTSGGIRTDTQY
V: TRBV5-1; size: .; CDR3: ASSGREGIQETQY
V: TRBV23-1; size: .; CDR3: ASSRRDSPYEQY
V: TRBV5-1; size: .; CDR3: ASSLGTQGANEQF
V: TRBV6-6; size: .; CDR3: ASSPGTSNTGELF
V: TRBV15; size: .; CDR3: ATSRVWVRGGRAADTQY
V: TRBV18; size: .; CDR3: ASSPPGGGLLSGNTIY
V: TRBV6-5; size: .; CDR3: ASSPPPGSDYGYT
V: TRBV9; size: .; CDR3: ASSPQPGTTLNEQF